These 21 T cell receptor beta chains share one sample of origin, sequenced in a study of tumor-infiltrating lymphocytes in primary liver carcinoma. Synthesis of TCR beta cDNA was carried out from about 540 ng total RNA with a constant-region primer. Modified slightly, ARM-PCR produced TCR beta libraries over three nested multiplex PCR rounds. Investigators reported that the first two PCR rounds, at 9 to 11 cycles each, used TRBV1-TRBV30 forward primers with a C-beta reverse primer. One entry per CDR3 protein results from TCRdb running MiXCR on the multiplex PCR reads. The sample consists of about 23,000 distinct CDR3 sequences, about 74% of them appearing once. Co-extraction of RNA and DNA was performed on about 19-31 mg of unsorted bulk tissue. What was sequenced was liver tumor tissue from sampling region 5. Subset specified: tumor region T5, tumor centre. These receptors were collected from a woman aged 30 to 39 with primary liver carcinoma and hepatitis B virus infection.

This clonotype was detected only once. A junction boundary mismatches the germline segment, possibly from a read error. The J gene is TRBJ2-2, the V gene TRBV11-2; D is unclear. Germline V gives CDR1 SGHAT, CDR2 FQNNGV. This CDR3 has 16 residues. The CDR3 DNA reads TGTGGCAGGAGCCCCGATCCCCAATTGAACACCGAGGAGCTGTTTTTT. Translation: CGRSPDPQLNTEELFF.

Worth noting for this clonotype: The junction departs from germline at one end; a sequencing error may be responsible. The chain couples TRBV6-1 to TRBJ2-2, with no clear D. Looked up from germline, CDR1 is MNHNS and CDR2 is SASEGT. The CDR3 is 11 amino acids. CDR3: CAGSAVGVLFF. The CDR3 DNA reads TGTGCCGGCAGTGCCGTAGGTGTGCTGTTTTTT.

With respect to this clonotype: One end of the junction is discordant with germline, which a read error may explain. The chain couples TRBV6-5 to TRBJ1-1, with a possible D match to TRBD1 (5 bases). Germline V lookup: CDR1 MNHEY, CDR2 SVGAGI. CDR3 length: 13 residues. The CDR3 spells CANSLSTGTEAFF. The CDR3 coding sequence is TGTGCCAACAGTTTAAGTACAGGCACTGAGGCCTTCTTT.

This clonotype occurred a few times. The CDR3 ends on some other residue instead of the conserved phenylalanine or tryptophan, so this is likely a read error. The chain has TRBV5-4 and TRBJ1-2; 8 bases agree with TRBD1. The CDR3 length is 14 residues. V was clipped by 4 bases and J by 7 bases; unmatched bases: 9. Germline lookup yields CDR1 SGHNT and CDR2 YYREEE (reference sequence). Written as DNA, the CDR3 is TGTGCCAGCAGCCGGACAGGGCTTATGAGTGGCTACACCTTA. Its translation is CASSRTGLMSGYTL.

This clonotype came up a few times. This chain connects TRBV7-2 to TRBJ2-2, with 7 bases that match TRBD1. CDR3 length equals 14 residues. The V gene's germline CDR1 is SGHTA and CDR2 FQGNSA. The V and J ends lost 5 bases and 4 bases, in that order; junction bases with no gene match: 4. The CDR3 loop is CASSRTGVTGELFF. The CDR3 nucleotides are TGTGCCAGCAGCCGTACAGGGGTCACCGGGGAGCTGTTTTTT.

As to this clonotype: One junction end does not reproduce the germline sequence, and a read error may be involved. The chain is built from TRBV12-3 or TRBV12-4 and TRBJ2-7; TRBD1 might be the D (6 bases). CDR3 length: 14 residues. CDR3 DNA sequence: TGTCCCAGCAGTTTACGGCGCGGCAACAGGGAGCAGTATTTC. Translating gives CPSSLRRGNREQYF.

As for this clonotype: It may be a read error: a sequence one base away is much more abundant. The chain couples TRBV9 to TRBJ2-3; TRBD1 matches 10 bases. This CDR3 contains 15 residues. Germline V gives CDR1 SGDLS, CDR2 YYNGEE. The CDR3 nucleotides read TGTGTCAGCAGCCTTGGGACAGGGGACGGGGATACGCAGTATTTT. Amino acids: CVSSLGTGDGDTQYF.

As for this clonotype: Since no conserved phenylalanine or tryptophan closes the CDR3, a read error is the likely cause. The chain carries TRBV11-2 and TRBJ2-7, with a weak D call TRBD1 (7 bases). The CDR3 consists of 17 residues. Germline CDR1 and CDR2: SGHAT and FQNNGV. The CDR3 region has the DNA TGTACCAGCAGTATCACAGGAGGGGGCCCTTGGACCTACGAGCAGTACCTC. Translated, it gives CTSSITGGGPWTYEQYL.

On this clonotype itself: At one end the junction does not follow the germline gene, possibly because of a read error. This chain joins TRBV11-2 and TRBJ2-5, with 10 bases that match TRBD2. Per the germline V gene, CDR1 is SGHAT and CDR2 is FQNNGV. The CDR3 is made up of 14 amino acids. CDR3 sequence reads: CANSRNTSGATQYF. DNA of the CDR3: TGTGCCAACAGCCGTAATACTAGCGGGGCGACTCAGTACTTC.

The sample holds a few counts of this clonotype. DNA of the CDR3: TGTGCCAGCAGCTACTGGGGGGGAACAGATACGCAGTATTTT. Translation gives CASSYWGGTDTQYF. The chain is built from TRBV5-4 and TRBJ2-3, with 7 bases that match TRBD2. Trimming at V came to 3 bases and at J to 3 bases, leaving 4 bases not matched to a gene. CDR1 SGHNT and CDR2 YYREEE come from the germline V gene (reference sequence). This CDR3 is 14 amino acids long.

This clonotype appeared once. The chain couples TRBV6-4 to TRBJ1-6; 8 nucleotides match TRBD1. This CDR3 spans 14 amino acids. Germline values: CDR1 MRHNA, CDR2 SNTAGT. After removal of 1 base from V and 10 bases from J, the junction contained 3 bases not matched to a gene. CDR3 in DNA: TGTGCCAGCAGTGACTGGACAGGGCAATCACCCCTCCACTTT. Protein sequence: CASSDWTGQSPLHF.

In regard to this clonotype: The germline gene is not matched at one end of the junction; a read error may be the cause. The chain combines TRBV5-1 with TRBJ2-5, with D uncertain. This CDR3 contains 11 residues. The V gene's germline CDR1 is SGHRS and CDR2 YFSETQ. The CDR3 DNA sequence: TGCGCCATCAGCTTTGTAGAGACCCAGTACTTC. This gives the protein CAISFVETQYF.

The chain links TRBV28 to TRBJ1-5, with 8 bases identical to TRBD1. CDR3 size: 12 residues. From germline, CDR1 is MDHEN and CDR2 SYDVKM. Unmatched junction bases numbered 10, after V lost 5 bases and J lost 16 bases. The CDR3 sequence is CASSASGTGLHF. The CDR3 nucleotides read TGTGCCAGCAGTGCCTCCGGGACAGGCCTTCATTTT.

As to this clonotype: One end of the junction does not line up with germline, which may come from a read error. V and J are TRBV11-2 and TRBJ1-1, with 11 bases aligning to TRBD1. CDR1 is SGHAT, CDR2 FQNNGV, per germline. The CDR3 totals 20 residues. The chain's CDR3 is CASSAQDRGRKRWNNTEAFF. The CDR3 DNA is TGTGCCAGCAGCGCTCAGGACAGGGGGCGCAAGAGGTGGAATAACACTGAAGCCTTCTTT.

Worth noting for this clonotype: The junction does not match germline at one end; this may be a read error. The gene calls are TRBV6-2 or TRBV6-3 and TRBJ1-3, with D hard to call. CDR3 length: 19 amino acids. Germline V CDR1 and CDR2: MNHEY, SVGEGT. CDR3 sequence reads: CASSTAPWTFPDSGNAIYF. The CDR3, as DNA: TGTGCCAGCAGCACCGCTCCTTGGACGTTTCCGGACTCTGGAAACGCCATATATTTT.

Regarding this clonotype: One end of the junction is discordant with germline, which a read error may explain. V is TRBV11-2 and J is TRBJ2-7; D may match TRBD1 or TRBD2 (5 bases each). Germline V CDR1 and CDR2: SGHAT, FQNNGV. This CDR3 spans 17 amino acids. Written as DNA, the CDR3 is TGCGCCAGCAGCTCCCTACTGGGGACGGAGAACTCCTACGAACAGTACTTC. This gives the protein CASSSLLGTENSYEQYF.

As to this clonotype: Being one base from a much bigger clone, this may be a read error. The chain combines TRBV9 with TRBJ2-1; possibly TRBD2 for D (6 bases). The V and J ends lost 1 base and 3 bases respectively, with 20 bases between them. This CDR3 spans 18 amino acids. Germline CDR1 and CDR2: SGDLS and YYNGEE. The DNA for the CDR3 is TGTGCCAGCAGCGTAAACCCACTTCGGGGGACTGACTACAATGAGCAGTTCTTC. Translated, it gives CASSVNPLRGTDYNEQFF.

Of note for this clonotype: Because it lacks the conserved phenylalanine or tryptophan at the end, this CDR3 is likely a read error. J is TRBJ2-5 and V is TRBV24-1; possibly TRBD1 for D (6 bases). This CDR3 has 14 amino acids. Germline V gives CDR1 KGHDR, CDR2 SFDVKD. CDR3 sequence (DNA): TGTACCACCAGTGATACCTCAGGGGTATGGACCCAGTACTCC. Its translation is CTTSDTSGVWTQYS.

This clonotype showed up just a few times. The final CDR3 position lacks the conserved phenylalanine or tryptophan, pointing to a likely read error. The chain recombines TRBV4-3 with TRBJ2-2; 7 positions match TRBD2. The length of the CDR3 is 19 residues. From germline, CDR1 is LGHNA and CDR2 YSLEER. With 7 bases clipped from V and 0 bases from J, the junction kept 17 bases outside the gene matches. CDR3 nucleotides: TGCGCCAGCAACGTACTAGTGGGAGGGCCCCGTTCGAACACCGGGGAGCTGTTTTCT. Protein sequence: CASNVLVGGPRSNTGELFS.

This rearrangement joins TRBV12-3 or TRBV12-4 to TRBJ2-1, with 9 bases matching TRBD2. The CDR3 is made up of 15 amino acids. The ends lost 10 bases at V and 13 bases at J; junction bases unmatched: 20. CDR3 in amino acids: CAISLSETSGLEQFF. The CDR3 bases are TGTGCCATCAGCCTGTCTGAGACTAGCGGACTTGAACAGTTCTTC.

This clonotype was seen once. The genes are TRBV5-1 and TRBJ2-3, with no clear D. CDR1 SGHRS and CDR2 YFSETQ come from the germline V gene. The CDR3 runs 14 residues. In DNA, the CDR3 is TGCGACAGTAGCTTGGCCCCGCCAGCAGATACGCAGTATTTT. It translates to CDSSLAPPADTQYF.